The 9 T cell receptor beta chains presented below share a single source sample, sequenced in a study of T cell clonotyping in hematopoietic cell transplantation. The assay was immunoSEQ multiplex PCR, and TCRdb's table has in-frame clones only and misses some. The sample shows some 8,400 clones, approximately 88% of them seen only once. Source: peripheral blood mononuclear cells, taken at the time of graft-versus-host disease after allogeneic stem cell transplant. The receptors originated from a male patient between 55 and 70 years old who had an allogeneic stem cell transplant from a related donor, so the T cells may come from the graft donor. Some clones in this sample may be carry-over from other donors' samples.

CDR3 sequence: CASSSSGGEGGYTF. CDR3 nucleotides: TGTGCCAGCAGCTCCTCCGGGGGAGAGGGTGGCTACACCTTC. The chain recombines TRBV7-9 with TRBJ1-2; the D gene is possibly TRBD1 (5 bases). Between the trimmed V and J ends, which lost 4 bases and 7 bases, there was a span of 16 bases. The CDR3 runs 14 residues. Germline V gene sequence: CDR1 SEHNR, CDR2 FQNEAQ (reference sequence).

The V and J genes are TRBV4-2 and TRBJ1-2, with D unresolved. V lost 0 bases and J 6 bases, leaving 23 bases between the germline ends. The CDR3 is 18 residues long. Germline V CDR1 and CDR2: LGHNA, YNFKEQ. In DNA form, the CDR3 reads TGTGCCAGCAGCCAAGATTCCAAAGATGGCCGGAGACTACATGGCTACACCTTC. Protein sequence: CASSQDSKDGRRLHGYTF.

This clone showed up just once. The chain carries TRBV7-3 and TRBJ1-6, with D maybe TRBD1 (5 bases). CDR1 SGHTA and CDR2 FQGTGA come from the germline V gene. The ends were cut back, 0 bases at V and 0 bases at J, with 9 bases in the middle. This CDR3 has 17 residues. CDR3 nucleotides: TGTGCCAGCAGCTTAACCCCGGGGGGCTCCTATAATTCACCCCTCCACTTT. Its translation is CASSLTPGGSYNSPLHF.

The chain joins TRBV5-1 to TRBJ2-1; 12 bases are shared with TRBD2. Trimming removed 7 bases from V and 2 bases from J; junction bases left unmatched: 4. Germline loops: CDR1 SGHRS, CDR2 YFSETQ. The CDR3 spans 15 residues. The DNA of the CDR3 is TGCGCCAGCGAGACTAGCGGGGGCGCCTACAATGAGCAGTTCTTC. Amino acid sequence: CASETSGGAYNEQFF.

The V call is TRBV6-1, the J call TRBJ2-3; no definite D call. Germline CDR1 and CDR2: MNHNS and SASEGT. Trimming left V 6 bases short and J 4 bases short, with 11 bases between. The CDR3 loop spans 13 amino acids. The CDR3 DNA is TGTGCCAGCAGCCGGAGAGAGGCAGATACGCAGTATTTT. Protein product: CASSRREADTQYF.

The chain joins TRBV7-9 to TRBJ1-1, with 8 bases aligning to TRBD1. This CDR3 comprises 15 residues. Losses at the gene ends were 3 bases for V and 3 bases for J; bases not matched to a gene: 6. Germline CDR1 and CDR2: SEHNR and FQNEAQ (reference sequence). CDR3 sequence (DNA): TGTGCCAGCAGCTTTAGACAGGGGACCGACACTGAAGCTTTCTTT. Residues: CASSFRQGTDTEAFF.

The V call is TRBV7-2, the J call TRBJ2-3; 7 bases are a match to TRBD2. J lost 6 bases, V lost 5 bases, and 11 bases had no gene match. The germline V gene encodes CDR1 SGHTA and CDR2 FQGNSA. There are 15 residues in the CDR3. The CDR3 protein is CASSPVSGGADTQYF. The CDR3 DNA reads TGTGCCAGCAGCCCGGTTTCGGGGGGAGCGGATACGCAGTATTTT. The full variable domain, completed using reference TRBV7-2 and TRBJ2-3, is GAGVSQSPSNKVTEKGKDVELRCDPISGHTALYWYRQSLGQGLEFLIYFQGNSAPDKSGLPSDRFSAERTGGSVSTLTIQRTQQEDSAVYLCASSPVSGGADTQYFGPGTRLTVL.

The chain has TRBV11-3 and TRBJ2-3, with D hard to call. With 1 base removed from V and 8 bases from J, the gap between germline ends came to 13 bases. The length of the CDR3 is 14 residues. The germline V gene has CDR1 SGHNT and CDR2 YENEEA. CDR3 sequence reads: CASSLALLGFTQYF. The CDR3 DNA sequence: TGTGCCAGCAGCTTAGCCCTACTTGGTTTTACGCAGTATTTT.

CDR3 coding DNA: TGTGCCAGCAGCCCCCGATCTACGAGTGAAGCTTTCTTT. This gives the protein CASSPRSTSEAFF. V is TRBV9 and J is TRBJ1-1, with unresolved D. This CDR3 contains 13 residues. Germline CDR1 and CDR2: SGDLS and YYNGEE. Trimming cost V 4 bases and J 7 bases, with 14 bases left between them.